The clone carrying this T cell receptor beta chain occurred many times. Antigen unknown. The data were obtained in a study of spatial heterogeneity in lung cancer. For the study at large: Within tumor regions, the number of TCR transcripts tracked closely with a T cell module score obtained from matched bulk RNA-seq. Study observations and caveats: Within tumors, counts of expanded alpha and beta TCRs tracked tumor mutation counts.

Trimming pared 2 bases from V and 7 bases from J, leaving 6 bases between. The germline V gene has CDR1 MNHEY and CDR2 SVGAGI. This CDR3 is 13 amino acids long. The sample's time point: sample taken at primary tumor resection. The authors sequenced whole RNA from tumor, nontumor lung or frozen PBMC without sorting. TCRdb re-derived calls from the 5' RACE reads in MiXCR, one entry per CDR3 protein. The sample yields 15,000 to 20,000 distinct CDR3 sequences, 6.5% seen once. Sample: lung tumor tissue, taken at surgery. J is TRBJ1-6 and V is TRBV6-5; unclear D gene. This sequence originates from a female donor with early-stage non-small cell lung cancer. The CDR3 loop reads CASSYRWNSPLHF. The CDR3 DNA reads TGTGCCAGCAGTTACAGATGGAATTCACCCCTCCACTTT.